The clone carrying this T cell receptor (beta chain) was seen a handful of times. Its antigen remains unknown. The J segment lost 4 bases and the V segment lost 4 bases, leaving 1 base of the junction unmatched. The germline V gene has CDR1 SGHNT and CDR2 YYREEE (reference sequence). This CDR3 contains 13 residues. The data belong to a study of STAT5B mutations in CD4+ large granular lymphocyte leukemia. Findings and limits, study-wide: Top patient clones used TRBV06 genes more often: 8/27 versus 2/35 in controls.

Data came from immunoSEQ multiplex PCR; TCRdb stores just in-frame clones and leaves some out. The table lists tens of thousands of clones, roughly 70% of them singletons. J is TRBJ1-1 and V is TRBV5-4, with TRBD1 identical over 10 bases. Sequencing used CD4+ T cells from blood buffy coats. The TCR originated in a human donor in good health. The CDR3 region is CASSRTGGTEAFF. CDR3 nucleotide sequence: TGTGCCAGCAGCCGGACAGGGGGCACTGAAGCTTTCTTT.